These 10 T cell receptor beta chains came from one sample sequenced in a study of cytomegalovirus exposure and HLA in healthy donors. Amplification used 60 Vbeta primers and 13 Jbeta primers. Repertoires were generated with immunoSEQ multiplex PCR, while TCRdb's copy carries only in-frame clones and drops some. The table records 130,000 to 150,000 clones, around 77% of them present only once. Sequencing was carried out using PBMCs. These receptors originate from a woman aged 45-65 years in good health and CMV-seronegative.

V is TRBV7-9 and J is TRBJ2-3; 7 bases line up with TRBD2. Trimming removed 5 bases from V and 1 base from J; junction bases left unmatched: 12. CDR1 is SEHNR, CDR2 FQNEAQ, per germline (reference sequence). This CDR3 has 17 amino acids. The CDR3 sequence is CASSVLGRGSGTDTQYF. In DNA form, the CDR3 reads TGTGCCAGCAGCGTCCTAGGGAGGGGTAGCGGCACAGATACGCAGTATTTT.

This rearrangement joins TRBV7-2 to TRBJ1-6; D is possibly TRBD1 (6 bases). V was shortened by 6 bases and J by 7 bases, with 13 bases between the two germline ends. CDR3 size: 14 residues. CDR1 and CDR2 from the germline V gene are SGHTA and FQGNSA. The CDR3 bases are TGTGCCAGCAGGCAGAGGGGGTTGAATTCACCCCTCCACTTT. Translation gives CASRQRGLNSPLHF.

The sample holds one count of this clone. The genes are TRBV5-1 and TRBJ2-5; no firm D call. Germline values: CDR1 SGHRS, CDR2 YFSETQ. CDR3 length: 11 residues. V dropped 3 bases and J dropped 5 bases, with 5 bases sitting between them. CDR3 sequence reads: CASSSRETQYF. The CDR3 nucleotides are TGCGCCAGCAGCTCCAGGGAGACCCAGTACTTC.

The rearrangement joins TRBV9 to TRBJ2-3, with TRBD2 identical over 7 bases. CDR1 is SGDLS and CDR2 is YYNGEE in the germline V gene. The CDR3 contains 15 residues. V shed 4 bases, J shed 2 bases, and the junction held 7 bases outside the gene matches. In DNA form, the CDR3 reads TGTGCCAGCAGCCCGCTAGCGGCGGTCACAGATACGCAGTATTTT. Translated: CASSPLAAVTDTQYF.

The rearrangement joins TRBV7-2 to TRBJ1-2; D not certain. Trimming left V 4 bases short and J 6 bases short, with 12 bases between. Germline V CDR1 and CDR2: SGHTA, FQGNSA. The CDR3 contains 13 residues. CDR3 residues: CASSWRWVDGYTF. The DNA for the CDR3 is TGTGCCAGCAGCTGGCGGTGGGTGGATGGCTACACCTTC.

This chain joins TRBV19 and TRBJ1-4, with a weak D call TRBD1 (6 bases). Looked up from germline, CDR1 is LNHDA and CDR2 is SQIVND (reference sequence). With 4 bases removed from V and 7 bases from J, the gap between germline ends came to 13 bases. This CDR3 contains 14 residues. In nucleotides, the CDR3 is TGTGCCAGTAGTACCGGGACATCACGTGAAAAACTGTTTTTT. Translated: CASSTGTSREKLFF.

CDR3 loop: CASSIGEGNTEAFF. The CDR3 DNA sequence: TGTGCCAGTAGTATAGGCGAGGGAAACACTGAAGCTTTCTTT. The chain carries TRBV19 and TRBJ1-1; no clear D. The germline gives CDR1 LNHDA, CDR2 SQIVND (reference sequence). This CDR3 comprises 14 residues. The germline V and J ends were trimmed by 1 base and 2 bases, with 8 bases remaining between them.

This clone occurred once. At the DNA level, this CDR3 is encoded by other sequences in the same sample as well. The chain recombines TRBV30 with TRBJ1-1; 8 nucleotides align to TRBD1. This CDR3 region has 13 residues. Germline CDR1 and CDR2: GTSNPN and SVGIG (reference sequence). V lost 3 bases and J lost 3; bases outside the gene matches: 3. The CDR3 DNA follows: TGTGCCTGGAGGACGACAGGGGACACTGAAGCTTTCTTT. Its protein is CAWRTTGDTEAFF.

J is TRBJ1-2 and V is TRBV18; D perhaps matches TRBD1 (6 bases). The germline CDR1 and CDR2 sequences are KGHSH and LQKENI. This CDR3 spans 15 amino acids. The V gene lost 2 bases and the J gene lost 0 bases, with 10 bases spanning the gap. The CDR3 bases are TGTGCCAGCTCACCAGGACAGCGAGCTAACTATGGCTACACCTTC. Translation gives CASSPGQRANYGYTF. The entire variable domain, with the rest obtained from reference TRBV18 and TRBJ1-2, is as follows: NAGVMQNPRHLVRRRGQEARLRCSPMKGHSHVYWYRQLPEEGLKFMVYLQKENIIDESGMPKERFSAEFPKEGPSILRIQQVVRGDSAAYFCASSPGQRANYGYTFGSGTRLTVV.

CDR3 protein: CASSRNSGTGTPMNTEAFF. The DNA of the CDR3 is TGTGCCAGCAGTCGCAACTCCGGGACAGGGACCCCTATGAACACTGAAGCTTTCTTT. This rearrangement joins TRBV11-2 to TRBJ1-1; 9 nucleotides match TRBD1. The CDR3 spans 19 residues. From germline, CDR1 is SGHAT and CDR2 FQNNGV. V lost 6 bases, J lost 0 bases, and 17 bases stayed unmatched.